One sample yielded the 9 T cell receptor beta chains listed below, sequenced in a study of somatic mutations in cytotoxic T cells in rheumatoid arthritis. Data came from immunoSEQ multiplex PCR; TCRdb stores just in-frame clones and leaves some out. The sample lists about 11,000 clones; about 80% were seen once. The sample was CD8+ T cells sorted from blood. These receptors came from a woman aged 55-69 years with rheumatoid arthritis.

The chain has TRBV18 and TRBJ1-2, with 7 bases that match TRBD1. CDR3 length: 12 amino acids. Germline V gene sequence: CDR1 KGHSH, CDR2 LQKENI. The trim removed 5 bases at V and 5 bases at J, leaving 2 bases unmatched. The DNA of the CDR3 is TGTGCCAGCTCAGACAGGGTGTATGGCTACACCTTC. As protein: CASSDRVYGYTF.

V is TRBV9 and J is TRBJ1-2, with no clear D. Trimming left V 4 bases short and J 0 bases short, with 10 bases between. The CDR3 is made up of 14 amino acids. Per the germline V gene, CDR1 is SGDLS and CDR2 is YYNGEE. This chain's CDR3 is CASSLDRANYGYTF. The CDR3 DNA reads TGTGCCAGCAGCTTAGACCGGGCTAACTATGGCTACACCTTC.

V and J are TRBV7-9 and TRBJ2-5, with D possibly matching TRBD2 (7 bases). Germline CDR1 and CDR2: SEHNR and FQNEAQ (reference sequence). V gave up 0 bases and J gave up 5 bases, with 10 bases separating them. This CDR3 region has 14 residues. The DNA of the CDR3 is TGTGCCAGCAGCTTAGCGGGAGGGGGGGAGACCCAGTACTTC. It translates to CASSLAGGGETQYF.

The V and J genes are TRBV7-6 and TRBJ2-3; D is perhaps TRBD2 (6 bases). The CDR3 totals 11 residues. Germline CDR1 and CDR2: SGHVS and FNYEAQ. Trimming removed 8 bases at V and 3 bases at J, with 6 bases between. The CDR3 DNA reads TGTGCCAGCGGAGGGACAGATACGCAGTATTTT. It yields the protein CASGGTDTQYF.

The chain has TRBV19 and TRBJ1-5; D unclear. The CDR3 length is 14 residues. Germline V gives CDR1 LNHDA, CDR2 SQIVND (reference sequence). Between the trimmed V and J ends, which lost 7 bases and 0 bases, there was a span of 10 bases. DNA for the CDR3: TGTGCCAGTACCGCTGGGCGTAGCAATCAGCCCCAGCATTTT. It translates to CASTAGRSNQPQHF.

The rearrangement joins TRBV28 to TRBJ2-1; TRBD2 aligns across 7 bases. This CDR3 has 15 residues. CDR1 is MDHEN and CDR2 is SYDVKM in the germline V gene. V shed 7 bases and J 5 bases; nucleotides not matched to a gene: 11. CDR3 loop: CASTPRPSGNNEQFF. For the CDR3, the DNA is TGTGCCAGCACCCCGAGGCCTAGCGGAAACAATGAGCAGTTCTTC.

The J gene is TRBJ2-7, the V gene TRBV18; 14 nucleotides match TRBD2. V trimming: 5 bases; J trimming: 4 bases; junction bases outside the gene matches: 1. CDR3 length: 14 residues. From germline, CDR1 is KGHSH and CDR2 LQKENI. Here the CDR3 reads CASSGTSGSYEQYF. In nucleotides, the CDR3 is TGTGCCAGCTCAGGGACTAGCGGGAGTTACGAGCAGTACTTC.

V usage is TRBV27 and J usage is TRBJ1-3, with D maybe TRBD1 (6 bases). CDR3 length equals 15 residues. CDR1 is MNHEY and CDR2 is SMNVEV in the germline V gene (reference sequence). The ends were cut back, 4 bases at V and 0 bases at J, with 10 bases in the middle. The CDR3, as DNA: TGTGCCAGCAGTTCGGGACAAACCTCTGGAAACACCATATATTTT. It yields the protein CASSSGQTSGNTIYF.

The chain joins TRBV5-1 to TRBJ2-1, with a tentative D call TRBD2 (5 bases). This CDR3 has 14 residues. The germline V gene has CDR1 SGHRS and CDR2 YFSETQ. V dropped 4 bases and J dropped 9 bases, with 17 bases sitting between them. The CDR3 nucleotides are TGCGCCAGCAGCCCTGGACTTCAACTAGTTGAGCAGTTCTTC. Residues: CASSPGLQLVEQFF.